Listed below are T cell receptor beta chains from one sample, sequenced in a study of glioma-infiltrating T cells. From the multiplex PCR reads, TCRdb called clonotypes with MiXCR, one entry per CDR3 protein. Of under 50,000 distinct CDR3 sequences in the sample, 20% to 25% were seen once. Sequences were obtained from glioma tissue, nonneoplastic brain tissue, or PBMCs (not recorded which). These receptors originate from a human donor with low-grade glioma or glioblastoma, undergoing nonglioma brain surgery, or in good health (not recorded which). Both conserved end residues are part of each CDR3. The D gene is left open where the match is weak. Expanded clones are given a class, and other clones once, few, many or no size at all.

J | D | V | size | DNA | CDR3
TRBJ2-7 | TRBD2 | TRBV7-2 | . | TGTGTTAGCAGCTCTGGGGGGGGAAGCTCCTACGAGCAGTACTTC | CVSSSGGGSSYEQYF
TRBJ2-7 | . | TRBV28 | many | TGTGCCAGCAGTTTTCTACAGGGGGGGGTCTACGAGCAGTACTTC | CASSFLQGGVYEQYF
TRBJ2-7 | . | TRBV12-3/TRBV12-4 | . | TGTGCCAGCAACAGGGATACTTCCTACGAGCAGTACTTC | CASNRDTSYEQYF
TRBJ1-1 | . | TRBV4-2 | many | TGTGCCAGCAGCCAAGTGGCAGGAGGGAACACTGAAGCTTTCTTT | CASSQVAGGNTEAFF
TRBJ2-1 | TRBD2 | TRBV29-1 | . | TGCAGCGTTGAAGAGGGGTTAGGCGGGACTAGCGGGTCCAATGAGCAGTTCTTC | CSVEEGLGGTSGSNEQFF
TRBJ1-1 | . | TRBV7-6 | many | TGTGCCAGCAGCTTAGCCGAAACCATGAACACTGAAGCTTTCTTT | CASSLAETMNTEAFF
TRBJ1-2 | . | TRBV5-6 | . | TGTGCCAGCAGCCCGCTAGGGCCCAAGTATGGCTACACCTTC | CASSPLGPKYGYTF
TRBJ1-1 | . | TRBV6-2/TRBV6-3 | . | TGTGCCAGCGGGGGAGGGGGGAACACTGAAGCTTTCTTT | CASGGGGNTEAFF
TRBJ2-2 | TRBD2 | TRBV2 | many | TGTGCCAGCAGTGAATCGGGCGGGGGGCCGAGCACCGGGGAGCTGTTTTTT | CASSESGGGPSTGELFF
TRBJ2-5 | . | TRBV4-1 | many | TGCGCCAGCAGCCAAGATCCGGCTAGAACACAAGAGACCCAGTACTTC | CASSQDPARTQETQYF
TRBJ1-5 | . | TRBV10-3 | many | TGTGCCATCAGTGATACAGCTAGCAATCAGCCCCAGCATTTT | CAISDTASNQPQHF
TRBJ2-2 | . | TRBV29-1 | many | TGCAGCGTTAAGGACTTTACCGGGGAGCTGTTTTTT | CSVKDFTGELFF
TRBJ1-1 | TRBD1 | TRBV9 | many | TGTGCCAGCAGCGGAAGGGACAGGGACGGTTCTGAAGCTTTCTTT | CASSGRDRDGSEAFF
TRBJ1-5 | . | TRBV12-3/TRBV12-4 | . | TGTGCCAGCAGGATAGAGGGGAGCAATCAGCCCCAGCATTTT | CASRIEGSNQPQHF
TRBJ2-3 | . | TRBV20-1 | few | TGCAGTGCCTACCGGGGCACAGATACGCAGTATTTT | CSAYRGTDTQYF
TRBJ1-6 | . | TRBV6-1 | many | TGTGCCAGCAGCGACGGAATGCGACCCCTCCACTTT | CASSDGMRPLHF
TRBJ2-1 | . | TRBV11-2 | many | TGTGCCAGCAGCAGGGACGGAACCTACAATGAGCAGTTCTTC | CASSRDGTYNEQFF
TRBJ2-3 | TRBD2 | TRBV11-3 | many | TGTGCCAGCAGCCCGGGGGGGGGCGGGACAACAGATACGCAGTATTTT | CASSPGGGGTTDTQYF
TRBJ2-3 | TRBD2 | TRBV20-1 | many | TGCAGTGCTAGAGATTTACTAGCGGTCCCCACAGATACGCAGTATTTT | CSARDLLAVPTDTQYF
TRBJ1-1 | . | TRBV7-9 | many | TGTGCCAGCAGCTCGATTGGTCGGACTGCGAACACTGAAGCTTTCTTT | CASSSIGRTANTEAFF